These 10 T cell receptor beta chains came from one sample sequenced in a study of T cell changes during pregnancy in multiple sclerosis (dated by TCRdb to between 2019 and 2020). Libraries came from the immunoSEQ multiplex PCR assay. Not all clones reach the TCRdb copy of this immuneACCESS table, which keeps in-frame sequences only. Checked studies attribute under half of the gap to unresolved V genes and leave the rest unexplained. This sample holds 30,000 to 40,000 clones; over 75% were observed only once. The ten top clones hold 0.45% to 0.55% of the sample. The sample here was CD4+ T cells from peripheral blood mononuclear cells, taken in the first trimester of pregnancy. The receptor set was obtained from a female donor in good health, enrolled as a control in a pregnancy study.

The genes are TRBV28 and TRBJ1-2; 11 positions agree with TRBD1. The CDR3 has 18 amino acids. Germline V gene lookup returns CDR1 MDHEN and CDR2 SYDVKM. J lost 8 bases, V lost 6 bases, and 20 bases had no gene match. DNA of the CDR3: TGTGCCAGCAGACGCGTGGGAGAGAGGACAGGGGGCTATGGAGGCTACACCTTC. Translation: CASRRVGERTGGYGGYTF.

DNA for the CDR3: TGCGCCAGCAGCCAAGAGGAGTATCGAACATACAATGAGCAGTTCTTC. Its translation is CASSQEEYRTYNEQFF. The V and J genes are TRBV4-1 and TRBJ2-1; the D is unclear. CDR1 and CDR2 (germline): MGHRA, YSYEKL. V lost 0 bases to trimming and J lost 4 bases, with 13 bases between them. CDR3 size: 16 residues.

The CDR3, as DNA: TGTGCCAGCAGCTCCGGACGGAGGACTGGGGCCAACGTCCTGACTTTC. Translated, it gives CASSSGRRTGANVLTF. The chain carries TRBV7-9 and TRBJ2-6; maybe TRBD2 (5 bases). The CDR3 covers 16 residues. Trimming cost V 4 bases and J 2 bases, with 12 bases left between them. Germline CDR1 SEHNR, CDR2 FQNEAQ (reference sequence).

The V gene is TRBV5-1, the J gene TRBJ1-2; D may be TRBD1 (6 bases). Trimming took off 4 bases at V and 4 bases at J, with 14 bases between the two ends. The CDR3 has 14 residues. Germline V gives CDR1 SGHRS, CDR2 YFSETQ. The CDR3 is CASSDGGQPYGYTF. The CDR3 DNA is TGCGCCAGCAGCGATGGCGGACAGCCCTATGGCTACACCTTC.

This chain links TRBV6-4 with TRBJ1-2; D is unclear. Trimming left V 6 bases short and J 8 bases short, with 16 bases between. The CDR3 is 13 residues long. Germline CDR1 and CDR2: MRHNA and SNTAGT. CDR3 sequence (DNA): TGTGCCAGCAGGGACGGCAGGTTAGACGGCTACACCTTC. This codes for CASRDGRLDGYTF.

V and J are TRBV29-1 and TRBJ1-2; the match to TRBD1 covers 7 bases. The germline V gene has CDR1 SQVTM and CDR2 ANQGSEA. With V trimmed by 8 bases and J by 0 bases, 6 bases remained unmatched. The CDR3 has 13 residues. CDR3 protein: CSIRGDANYGYTF. The CDR3 DNA sequence: TGCAGCATCAGGGGGGACGCTAACTATGGCTACACCTTC.

The chain's CDR3 is CASSMSGGGLSGELFF. DNA for the CDR3: TGTGCCAGCAGCATGAGCGGGGGGGGTCTATCCGGGGAGCTGTTTTTT. The V and J genes are TRBV5-4 and TRBJ2-2, with 10 positions matching TRBD2. The CDR3 contains 16 residues. After removal of 4 bases from V and 6 bases from J, the junction contained 9 bases not matched to a gene. Germline-derived CDR1 and CDR2 are SGHNT and YYREEE (reference sequence).

The rearrangement links TRBV7-2 to TRBJ2-7, with D maybe TRBD2 (5 bases). The germline V and J ends were trimmed by 5 bases and 1 base, with 18 bases remaining between them. Germline V gene data show CDR1 as SGHTA and CDR2 as FQGNSA. The CDR3 length is 16 residues. The CDR3: CASSLSLAVASYEQYF. The DNA of the CDR3 is TGTGCCAGCAGCCTGAGTCTAGCAGTTGCGTCCTACGAGCAGTACTTC.

The chain joins TRBV28 to TRBJ1-4; 8 bases line up with TRBD1. Germline CDR1 reads MDHEN; CDR2 reads SYDVKM. The CDR3 length is 16 residues. J was trimmed by 5 bases and V by 7 bases; bases with no gene match: 12. The CDR3 region is CASTSRGRAQNEKLFF. The CDR3 DNA reads as TGTGCCAGCACTTCCAGGGGGCGCGCCCAGAATGAAAAACTGTTTTTT. The full variable domain, with the rest looked up from reference TRBV28 and TRBJ1-4, is DVKVTQSSRYLVKRTGEKVFLECVQDMDHENMFWYRQDPGLGLRLIYFSYDVKMKEKGDIPEGYSVSREKKERFSLILESASTNQTSMYLCASTSRGRAQNEKLFFGSGTQLSVL.

The chain has TRBV30 and TRBJ2-5, with TRBD2 matching over 9 bases. CDR3 length equals 14 residues. With 2 bases clipped from V and 4 bases from J, the junction kept 5 bases outside the gene matches. Germline values: CDR1 GTSNPN, CDR2 SVGIG (reference sequence). CDR3 region: CAWSRGGALETQYF. The CDR3 coding sequence is TGTGCCTGGAGTCGCGGGGGGGCCTTAGAGACCCAGTACTTC.